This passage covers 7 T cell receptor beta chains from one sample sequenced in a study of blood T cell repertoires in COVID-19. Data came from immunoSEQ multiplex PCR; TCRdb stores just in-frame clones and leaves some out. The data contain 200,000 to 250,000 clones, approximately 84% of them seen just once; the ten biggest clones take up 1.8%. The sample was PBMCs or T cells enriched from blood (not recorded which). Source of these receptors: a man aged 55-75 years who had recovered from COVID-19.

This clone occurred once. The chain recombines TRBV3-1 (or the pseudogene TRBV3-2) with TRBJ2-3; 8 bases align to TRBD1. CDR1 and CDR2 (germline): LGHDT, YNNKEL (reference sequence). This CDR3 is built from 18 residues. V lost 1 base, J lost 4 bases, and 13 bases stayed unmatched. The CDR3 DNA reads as TGTGCCAGCAGCCAAGCTGGGAAACAGGGGGTTTTATCAGATACGCAGTATTTT. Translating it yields CASSQAGKQGVLSDTQYF.

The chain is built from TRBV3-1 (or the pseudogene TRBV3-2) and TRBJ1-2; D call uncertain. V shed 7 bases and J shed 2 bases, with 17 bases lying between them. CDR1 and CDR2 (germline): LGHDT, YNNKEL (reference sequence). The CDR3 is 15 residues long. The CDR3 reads CASTPSARPNYGYTF. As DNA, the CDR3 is TGTGCCAGCACCCCTTCAGCCAGGCCCAACTATGGCTACACCTTC.

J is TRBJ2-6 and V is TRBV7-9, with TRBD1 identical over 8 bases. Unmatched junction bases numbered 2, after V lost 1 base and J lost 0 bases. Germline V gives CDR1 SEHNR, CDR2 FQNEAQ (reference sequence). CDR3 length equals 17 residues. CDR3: CASSLGTGISGANVLTF. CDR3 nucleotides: TGTGCCAGCAGCTTAGGGACAGGGATCTCTGGGGCCAACGTCCTGACTTTC. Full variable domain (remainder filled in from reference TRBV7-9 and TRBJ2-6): DTGVSQNPRHKITKRGQNVTFRCDPISEHNRLYWYRQTLGQGPEFLTYFQNEAQLEKSRLLSDRFSAERPKGSFSTLEIQRTEQGDSAMYLCASSLGTGISGANVLTFGAGSRLTVL.

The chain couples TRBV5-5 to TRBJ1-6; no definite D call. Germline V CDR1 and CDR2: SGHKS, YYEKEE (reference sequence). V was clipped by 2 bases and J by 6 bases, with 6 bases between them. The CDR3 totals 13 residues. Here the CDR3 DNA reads TGTGCCAGCAGCTTTCTGAGTAATTCACCCCTCCACTTT. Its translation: CASSFLSNSPLHF.

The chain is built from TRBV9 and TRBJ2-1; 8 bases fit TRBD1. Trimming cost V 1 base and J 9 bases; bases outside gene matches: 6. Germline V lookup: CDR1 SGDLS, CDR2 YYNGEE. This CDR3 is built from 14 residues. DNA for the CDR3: TGTGCCAGCAGCGTATCGGACAGGGATGGTGAGCAGTTCTTC. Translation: CASSVSDRDGEQFF.

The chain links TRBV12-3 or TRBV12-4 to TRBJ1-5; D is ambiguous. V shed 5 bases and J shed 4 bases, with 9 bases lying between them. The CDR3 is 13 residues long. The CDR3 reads CASSRARNQPQHF. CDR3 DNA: TGTGCCAGCAGTCGCGCGAGAAATCAGCCCCAGCATTTT.

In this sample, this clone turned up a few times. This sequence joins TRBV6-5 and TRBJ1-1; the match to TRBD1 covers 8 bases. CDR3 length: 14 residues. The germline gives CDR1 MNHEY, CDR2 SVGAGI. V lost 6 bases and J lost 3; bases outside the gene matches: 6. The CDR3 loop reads CASSPTGDDTEAFF. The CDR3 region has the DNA TGTGCCAGCAGCCCGACAGGGGATGACACTGAAGCTTTCTTT.